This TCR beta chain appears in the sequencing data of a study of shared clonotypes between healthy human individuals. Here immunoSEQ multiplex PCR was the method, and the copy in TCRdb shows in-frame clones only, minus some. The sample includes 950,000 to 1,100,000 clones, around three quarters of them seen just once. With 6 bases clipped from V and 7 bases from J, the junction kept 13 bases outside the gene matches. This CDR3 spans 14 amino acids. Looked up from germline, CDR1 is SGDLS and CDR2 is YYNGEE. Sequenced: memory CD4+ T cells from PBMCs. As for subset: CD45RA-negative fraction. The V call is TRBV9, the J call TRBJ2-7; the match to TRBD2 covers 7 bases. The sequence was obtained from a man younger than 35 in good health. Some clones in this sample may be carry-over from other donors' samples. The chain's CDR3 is CASNRGGSLREQYF. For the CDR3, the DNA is TGTGCCAGCAACCGGGGAGGGTCCCTTAGGGAGCAGTACTTC. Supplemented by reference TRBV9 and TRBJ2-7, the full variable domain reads DSGVTQTPKHLITATGQRVTLRCSPRSGDLSVYWYQQSLDQGLQFLIQYYNGEERAKGNILERFSAQQFPDLHSELNLSSLELGDSALYFCASNRGGSLREQYFGPGTRLTVT.